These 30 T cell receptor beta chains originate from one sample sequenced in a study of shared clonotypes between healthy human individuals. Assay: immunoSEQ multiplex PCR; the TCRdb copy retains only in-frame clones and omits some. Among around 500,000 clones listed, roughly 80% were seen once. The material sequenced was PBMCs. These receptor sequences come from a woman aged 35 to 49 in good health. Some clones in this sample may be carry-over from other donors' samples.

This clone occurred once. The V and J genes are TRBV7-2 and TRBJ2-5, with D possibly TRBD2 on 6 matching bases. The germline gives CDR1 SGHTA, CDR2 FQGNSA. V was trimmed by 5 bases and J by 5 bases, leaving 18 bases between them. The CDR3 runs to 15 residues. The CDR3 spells CASSHALGLWETQYF. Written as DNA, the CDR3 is TGTGCCAGCAGCCATGCTCTGGGACTTTGGGAGACCCAGTACTTC.

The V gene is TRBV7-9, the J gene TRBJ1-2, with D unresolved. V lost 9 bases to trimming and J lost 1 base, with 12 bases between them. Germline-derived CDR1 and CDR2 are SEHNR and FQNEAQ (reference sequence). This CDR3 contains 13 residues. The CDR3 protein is CASAAIGNYGYTF. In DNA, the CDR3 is TGTGCCAGTGCCGCAATTGGTAACTATGGCTACACCTTC.

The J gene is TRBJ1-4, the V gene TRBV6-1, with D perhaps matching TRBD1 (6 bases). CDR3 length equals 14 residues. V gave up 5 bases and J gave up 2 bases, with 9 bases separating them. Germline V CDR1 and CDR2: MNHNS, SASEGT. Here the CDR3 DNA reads TGTGCCAGCAGTCACCAGGGGACTAATGAAAAACTGTTTTTT. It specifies CASSHQGTNEKLFF.

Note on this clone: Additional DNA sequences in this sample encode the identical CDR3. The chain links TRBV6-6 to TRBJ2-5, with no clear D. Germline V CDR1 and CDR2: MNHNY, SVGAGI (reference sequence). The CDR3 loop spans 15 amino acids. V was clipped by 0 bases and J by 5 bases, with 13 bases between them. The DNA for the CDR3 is TGTGCCAGCAGTTACTCGAGGCCAGGTTCGGAGACCCAGTACTTC. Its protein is CASSYSRPGSETQYF.

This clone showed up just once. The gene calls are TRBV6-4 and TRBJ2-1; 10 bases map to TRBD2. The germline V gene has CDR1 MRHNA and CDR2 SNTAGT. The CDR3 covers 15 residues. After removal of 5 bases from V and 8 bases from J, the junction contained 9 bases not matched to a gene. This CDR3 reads CASSKESGRADEQFF. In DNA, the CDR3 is TGTGCCAGCAGTAAAGAAAGCGGGAGGGCCGATGAGCAGTTCTTC.

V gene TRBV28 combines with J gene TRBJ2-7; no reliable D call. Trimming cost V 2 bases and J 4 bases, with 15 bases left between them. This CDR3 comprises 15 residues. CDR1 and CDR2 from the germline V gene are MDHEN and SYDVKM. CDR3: CASSLVWGRVYEQYF. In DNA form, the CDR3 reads TGTGCCAGCAGTTTAGTTTGGGGAAGAGTATACGAGCAGTACTTC.

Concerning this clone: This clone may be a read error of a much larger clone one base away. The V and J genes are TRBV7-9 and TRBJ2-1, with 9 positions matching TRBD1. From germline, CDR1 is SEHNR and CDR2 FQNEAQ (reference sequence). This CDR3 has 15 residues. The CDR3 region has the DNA TGTGCCATCCAGGACAGGGGACACTCCTACAATGAGAAGTTCTTC. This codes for CAIQDRGHSYNEKFF.

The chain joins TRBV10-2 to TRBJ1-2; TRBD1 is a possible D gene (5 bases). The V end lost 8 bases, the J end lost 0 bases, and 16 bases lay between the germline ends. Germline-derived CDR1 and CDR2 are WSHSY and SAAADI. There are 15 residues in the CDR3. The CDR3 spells CASGLGAAANYGYTF. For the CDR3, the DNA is TGCGCCAGCGGGCTCGGGGCAGCCGCTAACTATGGCTACACCTTC.

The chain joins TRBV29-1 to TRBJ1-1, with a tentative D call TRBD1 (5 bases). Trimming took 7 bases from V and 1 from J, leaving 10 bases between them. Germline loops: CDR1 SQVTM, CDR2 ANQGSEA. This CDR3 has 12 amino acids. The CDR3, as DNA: TGCAGCGCTGAGGGGAGGAACACTGAAGCTTTCTTT. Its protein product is CSAEGRNTEAFF. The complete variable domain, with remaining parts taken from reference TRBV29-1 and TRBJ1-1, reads SAVISQKPSRDICQRGTSLTIQCQVDSQVTMMFWYRQQPGQSLTLIATANQGSEATYESGFVIDKFPISRPNLTFSTLTVSNMSPEDSSIYLCSAEGRNTEAFFGQGTRLTVV.

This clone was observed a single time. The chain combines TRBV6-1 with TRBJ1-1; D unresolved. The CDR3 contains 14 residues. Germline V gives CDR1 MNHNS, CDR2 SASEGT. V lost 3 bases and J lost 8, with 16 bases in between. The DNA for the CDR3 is TGTGCCAGCAGTGATCTGGGCAAGGCGTTGGAAGCTTTCTTT. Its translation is CASSDLGKALEAFF.

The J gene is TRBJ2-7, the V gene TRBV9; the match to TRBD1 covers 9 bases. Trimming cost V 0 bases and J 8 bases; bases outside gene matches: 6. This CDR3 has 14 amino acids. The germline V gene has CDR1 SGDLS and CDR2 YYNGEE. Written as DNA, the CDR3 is TGTGCCAGCAGCGTAGAGACAGGGGGGACGAAGCAGTACTTC. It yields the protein CASSVETGGTKQYF.

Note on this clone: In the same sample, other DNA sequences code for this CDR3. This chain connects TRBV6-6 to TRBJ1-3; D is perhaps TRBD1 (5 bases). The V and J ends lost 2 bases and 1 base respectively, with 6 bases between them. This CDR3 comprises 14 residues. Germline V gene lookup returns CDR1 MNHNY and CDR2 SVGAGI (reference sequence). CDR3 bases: TGTGCCAGCAGTTACGGGGGTTCTGGAAACACCATATATTTT. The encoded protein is CASSYGGSGNTIYF.

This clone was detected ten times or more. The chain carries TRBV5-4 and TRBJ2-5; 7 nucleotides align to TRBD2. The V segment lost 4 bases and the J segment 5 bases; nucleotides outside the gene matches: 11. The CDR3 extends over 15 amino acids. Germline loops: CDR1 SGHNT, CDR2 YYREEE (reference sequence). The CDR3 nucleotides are TGTGCCAGCAGCCTCGGGGGGAGTAAGGGGGAGACCCAGTACTTC. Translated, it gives CASSLGGSKGETQYF.

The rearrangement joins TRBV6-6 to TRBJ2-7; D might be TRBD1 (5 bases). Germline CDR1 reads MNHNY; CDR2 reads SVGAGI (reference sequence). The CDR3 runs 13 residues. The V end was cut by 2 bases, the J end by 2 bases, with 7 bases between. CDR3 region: CASSYGRAYEQYF. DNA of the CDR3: TGTGCCAGCAGTTACGGCAGGGCCTACGAGCAGTACTTC.

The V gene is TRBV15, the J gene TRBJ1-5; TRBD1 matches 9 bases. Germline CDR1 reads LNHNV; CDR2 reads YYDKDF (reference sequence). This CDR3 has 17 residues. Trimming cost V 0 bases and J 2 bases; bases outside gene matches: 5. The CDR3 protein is CATSRDLTGGGNQPQHF. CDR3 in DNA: TGTGCCACCAGCAGAGATCTGACAGGGGGAGGCAATCAGCCCCAGCATTTT.

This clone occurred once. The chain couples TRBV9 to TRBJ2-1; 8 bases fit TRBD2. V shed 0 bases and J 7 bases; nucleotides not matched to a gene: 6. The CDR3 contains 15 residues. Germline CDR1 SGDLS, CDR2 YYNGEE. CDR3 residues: CASSVGSGSYNEQFF. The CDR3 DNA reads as TGTGCCAGCAGCGTAGGAAGCGGGAGTTATAATGAGCAGTTCTTC.

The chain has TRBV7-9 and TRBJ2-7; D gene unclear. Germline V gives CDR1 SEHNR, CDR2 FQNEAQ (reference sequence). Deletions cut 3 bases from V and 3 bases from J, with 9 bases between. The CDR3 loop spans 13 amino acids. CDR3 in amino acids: CASSFHRDYEQYF. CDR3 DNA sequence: TGTGCCAGCAGCTTTCACAGAGACTACGAGCAGTACTTC.

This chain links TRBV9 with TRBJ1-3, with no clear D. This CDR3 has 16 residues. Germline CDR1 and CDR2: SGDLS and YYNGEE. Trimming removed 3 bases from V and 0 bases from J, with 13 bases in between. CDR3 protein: CASSATMSNSGNTIYF. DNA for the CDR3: TGTGCCAGCAGCGCCACCATGTCCAACTCTGGAAACACCATATATTTT.

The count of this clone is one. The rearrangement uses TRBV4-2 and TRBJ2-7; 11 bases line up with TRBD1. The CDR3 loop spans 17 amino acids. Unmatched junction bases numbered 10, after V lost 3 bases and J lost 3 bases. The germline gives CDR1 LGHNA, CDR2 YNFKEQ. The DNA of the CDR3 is TGTGCCAGCAGCCACCCCCTTTCGGGGACAGGGGGCTACGAGCAGTACTTC. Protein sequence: CASSHPLSGTGGYEQYF.

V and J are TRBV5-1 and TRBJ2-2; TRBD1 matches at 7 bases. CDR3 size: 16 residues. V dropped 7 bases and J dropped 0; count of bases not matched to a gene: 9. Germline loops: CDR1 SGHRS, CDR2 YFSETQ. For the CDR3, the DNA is TGCGCCAGCCGACACGAGGGGACAGCGAACACCGGGGAGCTGTTTTTT. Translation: CASRHEGTANTGELFF.

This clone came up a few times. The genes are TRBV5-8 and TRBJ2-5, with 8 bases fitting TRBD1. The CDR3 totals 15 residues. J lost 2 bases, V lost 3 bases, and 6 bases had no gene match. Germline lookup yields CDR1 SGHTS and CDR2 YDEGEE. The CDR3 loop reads CASSSRTGQQETQYF. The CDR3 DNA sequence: TGTGCCAGCAGCTCCCGGACAGGGCAGCAAGAGACCCAGTACTTC.

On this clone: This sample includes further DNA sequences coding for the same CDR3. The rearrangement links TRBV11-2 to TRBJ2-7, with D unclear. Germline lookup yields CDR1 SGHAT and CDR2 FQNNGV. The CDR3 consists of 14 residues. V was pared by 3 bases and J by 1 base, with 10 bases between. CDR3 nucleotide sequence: TGTGCCAGCAGCTTTTCTGAAAGTTCCTACGAGCAGTACTTC. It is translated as CASSFSESSYEQYF.

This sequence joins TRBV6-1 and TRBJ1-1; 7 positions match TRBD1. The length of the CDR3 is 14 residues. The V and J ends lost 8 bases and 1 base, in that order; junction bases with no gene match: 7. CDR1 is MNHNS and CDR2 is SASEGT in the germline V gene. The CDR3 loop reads CASLGGTANTEAFF. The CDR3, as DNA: TGTGCCAGCCTAGGGGGGACAGCGAACACTGAAGCTTTCTTT.

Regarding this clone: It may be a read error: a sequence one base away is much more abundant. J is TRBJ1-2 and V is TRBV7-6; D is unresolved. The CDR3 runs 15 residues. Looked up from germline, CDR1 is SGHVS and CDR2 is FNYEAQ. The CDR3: CASSPTDNSNYCYTF. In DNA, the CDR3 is TGTGCCAGCAGCCCTACTGACAACTCTAACTATTGCTACACCTTC.

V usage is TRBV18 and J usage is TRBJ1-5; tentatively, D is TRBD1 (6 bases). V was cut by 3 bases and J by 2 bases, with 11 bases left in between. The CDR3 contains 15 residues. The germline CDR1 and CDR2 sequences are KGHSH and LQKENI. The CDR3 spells CASSPSTGRNQPQHF. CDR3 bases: TGTGCCAGCTCACCTTCGACAGGCCGCAATCAGCCCCAGCATTTT.

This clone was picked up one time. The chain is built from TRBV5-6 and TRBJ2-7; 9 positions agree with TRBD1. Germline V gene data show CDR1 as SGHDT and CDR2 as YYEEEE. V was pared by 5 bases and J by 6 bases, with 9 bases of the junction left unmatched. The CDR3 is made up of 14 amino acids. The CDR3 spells CASSSPGQGSEQYF. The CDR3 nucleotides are TGTGCCAGCAGTTCCCCGGGACAGGGAAGCGAGCAGTACTTC. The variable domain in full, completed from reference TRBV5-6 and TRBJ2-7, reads DAGVTQSPTHLIKTRGQQVTLRCSPKSGHDTVSWYQQALGQGPQFIFQYYEEEERQRGNFPDRFSGHQFPNYSSELNVNALLLGDSALYLCASSSPGQGSEQYFGPGTRLTVT.

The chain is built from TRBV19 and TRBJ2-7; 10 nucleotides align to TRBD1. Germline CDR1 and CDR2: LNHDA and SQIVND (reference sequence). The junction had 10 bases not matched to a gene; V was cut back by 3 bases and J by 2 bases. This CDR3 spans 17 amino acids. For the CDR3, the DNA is TGTGCCAGTAGTATCCGGAGCGTTGGACAGGGGGCCTACGAGCAGTACTTC. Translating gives CASSIRSVGQGAYEQYF.

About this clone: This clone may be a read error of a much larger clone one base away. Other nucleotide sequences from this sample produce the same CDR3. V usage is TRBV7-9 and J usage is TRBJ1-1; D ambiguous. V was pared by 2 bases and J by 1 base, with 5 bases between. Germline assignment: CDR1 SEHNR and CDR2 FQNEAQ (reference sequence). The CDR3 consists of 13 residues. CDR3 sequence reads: CASSLSGNTEAFF. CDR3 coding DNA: TGTGCCAGCAGCTTATCGGGGAACACTGAAGCTTTCTTT.

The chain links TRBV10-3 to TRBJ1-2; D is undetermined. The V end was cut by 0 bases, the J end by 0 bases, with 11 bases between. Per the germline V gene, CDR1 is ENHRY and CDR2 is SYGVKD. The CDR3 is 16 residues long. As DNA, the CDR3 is TGTGCCATCAGTGAGTCGGGCGGACTAGCTAACTATGGCTACACCTTC. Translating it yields CAISESGGLANYGYTF.

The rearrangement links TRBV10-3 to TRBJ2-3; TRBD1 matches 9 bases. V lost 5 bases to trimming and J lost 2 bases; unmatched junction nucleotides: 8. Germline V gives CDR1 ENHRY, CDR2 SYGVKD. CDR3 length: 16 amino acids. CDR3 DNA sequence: TGTGCCATCAGTATGGGACAGGGATACTACACAGATACGCAGTATTTT. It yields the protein CAISMGQGYYTDTQYF.